Following are 21 T cell receptor beta chains from one sample sequenced in a study of T cell changes during pregnancy in multiple sclerosis. Sequenced by immunoSEQ multiplex PCR; TCRdb stores in-frame clones only, minus some. The table lists over 70,000 clones, about 94% of them singletons. The material was peripheral blood, obtained in the third trimester of pregnancy. These receptors were collected from a female donor with multiple sclerosis, enrolled in a pregnancy study.

This chain joins TRBV29-1 and TRBJ2-1; TRBD2 agrees at 7 bases. The CDR3 runs to 10 residues. Germline V gene data show CDR1 as SQVTM and CDR2 as ANQGSEA. Trimming cost V 7 bases and J 14 bases; bases outside gene matches: 8. Written as DNA, the CDR3 is TGCAGCGCTCGCTGGGGGGGGGAGTTCTTC. This sequence encodes CSARWGGEFF.

The V call is TRBV1, the J call TRBJ2-3; the DNA was not used to check the table's D call, TRBD2. TRBV1 is reported as a pseudogene. CDR3 length equals 18 residues. CDR3 bases: TGCACCAGCAGCCAAGAACCCCTCCCCAGGACTGGCACAGATACGCAGTATTTT. Translation gives CTSSQEPLPRTGTDTQYF.

The rearrangement joins TRBV6-1 to TRBJ2-4; D perhaps matches TRBD1 (6 bases). The germline V gene encodes CDR1 MNHNS and CDR2 SASEGT. V was trimmed by 2 bases and J by 6 bases, leaving 11 bases between them. This CDR3 spans 14 amino acids. CDR3 nucleotides: TGTGCCAGCAGTGAAAGGGTACAGGGAAACATTCAGTACTTC. Translation: CASSERVQGNIQYF.

The rearrangement links TRBV27 to TRBJ1-4; no firm D call. Germline V lookup: CDR1 MNHEY, CDR2 SMNVEV (reference sequence). The CDR3 is made up of 15 amino acids. V lost 0 bases, J lost 10 bases, and 15 bases lay in between. The CDR3 here is CASSLSTLTRGKLFF. For the CDR3, the DNA is TGTGCCAGCAGTTTATCGACCCTTACACGGGGAAAACTGTTTTTT. Using reference TRBV27 and TRBJ1-4 for the parts outside the CDR3, the full variable domain is EAQVTQNPRYLITVTGKKLTVTCSQNMNHEYMSWYRQDPGLGLRQIYYSMNVEVTDKGDVPEGYKVSRKEKRNFPLILESPSPNQTSLYFCASSLSTLTRGKLFFGSGTQLSVL.

This sequence joins TRBV5-1 and TRBJ2-3; no clear D. V dropped 0 bases and J dropped 5 bases, with 13 bases sitting between them. The length of the CDR3 is 15 residues. In germline, CDR1 is SGHRS, CDR2 YFSETQ. This CDR3 reads CASSLDGARRDTQYF. Here the CDR3 DNA reads TGCGCCAGCAGCTTGGACGGAGCGCGTAGAGATACGCAGTATTTT.

This sequence joins TRBV4-3 and TRBJ2-7; 8 bases are shared with TRBD2. Trimming took 0 bases from V and 1 from J; bases not matched to a gene: 8. The length of the CDR3 is 17 residues. The V gene's germline CDR1 is LGHNA and CDR2 YSLEER. CDR3 in amino acids: CASSQDSGRGISYEQYF. The CDR3 coding sequence is TGCGCCAGCAGCCAAGACAGCGGGAGAGGGATTTCCTACGAGCAGTACTTC.

The chain employs TRBV30 and TRBJ1-2, with no clear D. The germline V and J ends were trimmed by 1 base and 8 bases, with 14 bases remaining between them. The CDR3 covers 13 residues. Germline CDR1 GTSNPN, CDR2 SVGIG (reference sequence). The CDR3 loop is CAWSGGRVQGYTF. CDR3 coding DNA: TGTGCCTGGAGTGGTGGGCGAGTACAGGGCTACACCTTC. Combining the CDR3 with reference TRBV30 and TRBJ1-2 gives the whole variable domain SQTIHQWPATLVQPVGSPLSLECTVEGTSNPNLYWYRQAAGRGLQLLFYSVGIGQISSEVPQNLSASRPQDRQFILSSKKLLLSDSGFYLCAWSGGRVQGYTFGSGTRLTVV.

The V gene is TRBV27, the J gene TRBJ2-5; possibly TRBD1 for D (6 bases). This CDR3 is built from 15 residues. From germline, CDR1 is MNHEY and CDR2 SMNVEV (reference sequence). With 8 bases removed from V and 8 bases from J, the gap between germline ends came to 24 bases. The CDR3 spells CASQPRQAYRGTQYF. Here the CDR3 DNA reads TGTGCCAGCCAACCACGACAGGCCTACCGGGGAACCCAGTACTTC.

This chain connects TRBV7-9 to TRBJ2-7; TRBD2 is a possible D gene (6 bases). The ends were cut back, 3 bases at V and 4 bases at J, with 10 bases in the middle. The CDR3 contains 13 residues. Germline-derived CDR1 and CDR2 are SEHNR and FQNEAQ (reference sequence). The DNA of the CDR3 is TGTGCCAGCAGCTTCGGGGACTTTTACGAGCAGTACTTC. Translation: CASSFGDFYEQYF.

The CDR3 coding sequence is TGTGCCAGCAGCCAACAACCCGGGACAGGGGGCAATGAGCAGTTCTTC. Translation: CASSQQPGTGGNEQFF. This chain connects TRBV7-2 to TRBJ2-1; 11 bases fit TRBD1. CDR1 SGHTA and CDR2 FQGNSA come from the germline V gene. This CDR3 region has 16 residues. V shed 5 bases and J 6 bases; nucleotides not matched to a gene: 9.

The chain recombines TRBV29-1 with TRBJ1-4; 8 nucleotides line up with TRBD1. This CDR3 spans 12 amino acids. V lost 7 bases, J lost 10 bases, and 8 bases stayed unmatched. Germline V gene lookup returns CDR1 SQVTM and CDR2 ANQGSEA. CDR3 nucleotide sequence: TGCAGCGGGACGACAGGGGACGGAAAACTGTTTTTT. This codes for CSGTTGDGKLFF.

V gene TRBV19 combines with J gene TRBJ1-5; TRBD1 aligns across 7 bases. The CDR3 is 16 amino acids. The trim removed 6 bases at V and 7 bases at J, leaving 15 bases unmatched. The V gene's germline CDR1 is LNHDA and CDR2 SQIVND (reference sequence). The DNA for the CDR3 is TGTGCCAGTAGCCAAGGGATAGGGGACAGCGAACAGCCCCAGCATTTT. Residues: CASSQGIGDSEQPQHF.

The J gene is TRBJ1-5, the V gene TRBV29-1; D call uncertain. CDR1 and CDR2 from the germline V gene are SQVTM and ANQGSEA. The CDR3 spans 16 residues. CDR3 region: CNEEIPGKYSNQPQHF. The CDR3 DNA reads as TGCAACGAGGAGATACCGGGAAAATATAGCAATCAGCCCCAGCATTTT.

The CDR3 nucleotides are TGTGCTAGTGGTGGGGACAGGACAACTAAAGAGACCCAGTACTTC. Amino acids: CASGGDRTTKETQYF. The gene calls are TRBV12-5 and TRBJ2-5, with 8 bases identical to TRBD1. The V gene end was trimmed by 5 bases and the J gene end by 3 bases; junction bases not matched to a gene: 8. The CDR3 is 15 amino acids. CDR1 is LGHNT and CDR2 is FRNRAP in the germline V gene. The full variable domain, rest sourced from reference TRBV12-5 and TRBJ2-5, is DARVTQTPRHKVTEMGQEVTMRCQPILGHNTVFWYRQTMMQGLELLAYFRNRAPLDDSGMPKDRFSAEMPDATLATLKIQPSEPRDSAVYFCASGGDRTTKETQYFGPGTRLLVL.

This chain uses TRBV11-3 with TRBJ1-1; a weak D match, TRBD1 (6 bases). CDR1 is SGHNT and CDR2 is YENEEA in the germline V gene. V was cut by 5 bases and J by 0 bases, with 13 bases left in between. The CDR3 length is 15 residues. The CDR3 coding sequence is TGTGCCAGCAGCCCCGGGGGGGGCATGAACACTGAAGCTTTCTTT. Protein: CASSPGGGMNTEAFF.

This clone was observed a handful of times. This sequence joins TRBV7-9 and TRBJ2-7; the D gene is possibly TRBD1 (5 bases). V was pared by 3 bases and J by 3 bases, with 6 bases between. CDR1 and CDR2 from the germline V gene are SEHNR and FQNEAQ (reference sequence). The CDR3 spans 12 residues. The chain's CDR3 is CASSLTDYEQYF. CDR3 sequence (DNA): TGTGCCAGCAGCTTGACAGACTACGAGCAGTACTTC. Combining the CDR3 with reference TRBV7-9 and TRBJ2-7 gives the whole variable domain DTGVSQNPRHKITKRGQNVTFRCDPISEHNRLYWYRQTLGQGPEFLTYFQNEAQLEKSRLLSDRFSAERPKGSFSTLEIQRTEQGDSAMYLCASSLTDYEQYFGPGTRLTVT.

This chain uses TRBV11-2 with TRBJ1-1; 11 bases are shared with TRBD1. The length of the CDR3 is 16 residues. CDR1 is SGHAT, CDR2 FQNNGV, per germline. V was pared by 3 bases and J by 6 bases, with 9 bases of the junction left unmatched. The chain's CDR3 is CASSFHRDRGIAEAFF. In DNA, the CDR3 is TGTGCCAGCAGCTTCCACCGGGACAGGGGGATCGCTGAAGCTTTCTTT.

The chain joins TRBV5-1 to TRBJ2-1; TRBD2 aligns across 13 bases. The CDR3 runs 18 residues. CDR1 and CDR2 (germline): SGHRS, YFSETQ. V trimming: 2 bases; J trimming: 0 bases; junction bases outside the gene matches: 5. The chain's CDR3 is CASSFGLAGDPSYNEQFF. CDR3 bases: TGCGCCAGCAGCTTCGGACTAGCGGGAGACCCCTCCTACAATGAGCAGTTCTTC. The variable domain in full, with the rest retrieved from reference TRBV5-1 and TRBJ2-1, is KAGVTQTPRYLIKTRGQQVTLSCSPISGHRSVSWYQQTPGQGLQFLFEYFSETQRNKGNFPGRFSGRQFSNSRSEMNVSTLELGDSALYLCASSFGLAGDPSYNEQFFGPGTRLTVL.

This clone was seen only once. The chain is built from TRBV9 and TRBJ2-2; TRBD2 matches at 11 bases. CDR3 size: 15 residues. From germline, CDR1 is SGDLS and CDR2 YYNGEE. The junction had 4 bases not matched to a gene; V was cut back by 9 bases and J by 0 bases. The CDR3, as DNA: TGTGCCACGACTAGCGGGACAACGAACACCGGGGAGCTGTTTTTT. Its protein is CATTSGTTNTGELFF.

This chain links TRBV28 with TRBJ2-3; weak D call: TRBD2 (5 bases). The CDR3 is made up of 13 amino acids. CDR1 MDHEN and CDR2 SYDVKM come from the germline V gene. Trimming took off 5 bases at V and 14 bases at J, with 20 bases between the two ends. Here the CDR3 DNA reads TGTGCCAGCAGTACCCTTCCCGGGATTTCGCGGTATTTT. Protein product: CASSTLPGISRYF.

A note on this clone: One end of the junction varies from germline; a read error may be responsible. The chain combines TRBV6-5 with TRBJ2-7; TRBD1 is a possible D gene (5 bases). This CDR3 contains 16 residues. Germline lookup yields CDR1 MNHEY and CDR2 SVGAGI. CDR3 amino acids: CAGSYSRRRASYEQYF. For the CDR3, the DNA is TGTGCCGGCAGTTACTCGAGGCGCAGGGCAAGCTACGAGCAGTACTTC.